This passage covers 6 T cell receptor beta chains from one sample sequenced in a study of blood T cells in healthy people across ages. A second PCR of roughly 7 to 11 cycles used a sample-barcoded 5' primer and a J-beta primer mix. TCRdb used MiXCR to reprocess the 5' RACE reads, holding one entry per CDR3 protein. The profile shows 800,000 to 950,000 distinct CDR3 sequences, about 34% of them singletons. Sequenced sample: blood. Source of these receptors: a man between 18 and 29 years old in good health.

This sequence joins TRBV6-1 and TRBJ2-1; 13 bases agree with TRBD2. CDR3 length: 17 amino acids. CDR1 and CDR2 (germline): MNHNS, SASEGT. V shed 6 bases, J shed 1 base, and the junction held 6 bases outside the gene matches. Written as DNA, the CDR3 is TGTGCCAGCAGCGGACTAGCGGGGGAGGTGTCCTACAATGAGCAGTTCTTC. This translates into CASSGLAGEVSYNEQFF.

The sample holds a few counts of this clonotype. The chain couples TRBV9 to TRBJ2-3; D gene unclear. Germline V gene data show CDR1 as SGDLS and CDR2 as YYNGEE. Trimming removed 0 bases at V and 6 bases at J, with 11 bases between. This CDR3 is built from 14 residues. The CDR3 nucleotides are TGTGCCAGCAGCGTAGGCCCCTTCGGGGATACGCAGTATTTT. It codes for CASSVGPFGDTQYF.

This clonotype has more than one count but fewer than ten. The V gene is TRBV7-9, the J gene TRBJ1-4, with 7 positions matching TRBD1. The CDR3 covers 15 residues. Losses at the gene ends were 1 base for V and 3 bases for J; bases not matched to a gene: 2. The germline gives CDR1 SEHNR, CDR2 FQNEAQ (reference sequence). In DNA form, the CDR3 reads TGTGCCAGCAGCTTAGACGGACAGGCTAATGAAAAACTGTTTTTT. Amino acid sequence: CASSLDGQANEKLFF.

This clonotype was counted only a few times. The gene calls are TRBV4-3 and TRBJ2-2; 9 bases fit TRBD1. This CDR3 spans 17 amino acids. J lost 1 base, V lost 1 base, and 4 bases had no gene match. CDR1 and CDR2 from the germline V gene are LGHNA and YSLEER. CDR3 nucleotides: TGCGCCAGCAGCCAAGGACCGGGACAGGGGAACACCGGGGAGCTGTTTTTT. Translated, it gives CASSQGPGQGNTGELFF.

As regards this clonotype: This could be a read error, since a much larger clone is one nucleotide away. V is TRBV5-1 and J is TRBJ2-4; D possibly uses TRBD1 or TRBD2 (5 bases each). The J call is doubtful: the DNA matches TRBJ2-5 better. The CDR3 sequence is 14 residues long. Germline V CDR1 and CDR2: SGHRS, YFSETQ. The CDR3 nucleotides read TGCGCCGGCAGCCCTGGGACGACTCAAGAGACCCAGTACTTC. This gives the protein CAGSPGTTQETQYF.

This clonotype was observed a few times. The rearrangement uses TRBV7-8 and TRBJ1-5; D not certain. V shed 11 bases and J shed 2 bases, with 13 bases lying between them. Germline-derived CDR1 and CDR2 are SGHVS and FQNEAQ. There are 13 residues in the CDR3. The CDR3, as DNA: TGTGCCGCGGGTGGAGGTGGCAATCAGCCCCAGCATTTT. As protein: CAAGGGGNQPQHF.